This TCR beta chain was sequenced in a study of blood T cell repertoires in COVID-19. Study background: Acute and convalescent COVID-19 specimens originated in the United States, Italy and Spain. PBMCs, B-cell-depleted T cells, or T cells provided the cDNA or gDNA that made up the material.

Germline V gene sequence: CDR1 SEHNR, CDR2 FQNEAQ (reference sequence). V dropped 5 bases and J dropped 9; count of bases not matched to a gene: 11. CDR3 size: 15 residues. TCRdb's copy holds only in-frame clones and misses some; the assay was immunoSEQ multiplex PCR. Here the sample spans some 270,000 clones, about 89% being singletons. Before being deemed recovered, Cohort 3 donors had two negative PCRs, clearance, or symptom resolution. The sample comprised PBMCs or T cells enriched from blood (not recorded which). The V gene is TRBV7-9, the J gene TRBJ2-1, with 9 bases lining up with TRBD1. This receptor was obtained from a woman between 40 and 50 years old who had recovered from COVID-19. This CDR3 reads CASSRVGQGQGEQFF. DNA for the CDR3: TGTGCCAGCAGCCGAGTCGGACAGGGGCAAGGTGAGCAGTTCTTC.